One sample yielded the 25 T cell receptor beta chains listed below, sequenced in a study of neoadjuvant anti-PD-1 for oral cavity cancer. This table comes from immunoSEQ multiplex PCR, and its TCRdb copy is limited to in-frame clones, with some not included. The sample contains over 65,000 clones, less than 90% of which appear only once. Time point here: after neoadjuvant nivolumab, at surgical resection. The sample in question was PBMCs, obtained after nivolumab (anti-PD-1) treatment. These TCRs come from a person between 35 and 79 years old with oral cavity squamous cell carcinoma.

This chain uses TRBV30 with TRBJ1-3; TRBD1 is a possible D gene (6 bases). This CDR3 is built from 15 residues. Trimming shortened V by 4 bases and J by 4 bases, and 17 bases separated the two germline ends. Germline loops: CDR1 GTSNPN, CDR2 SVGIG (reference sequence). The CDR3 DNA reads TGTGCCTGGACAAACACAGGGAGTGGGGGAAACACCATATATTTT. Protein: CAWTNTGSGGNTIYF.

The chain employs TRBV11-1 and TRBJ2-7; 10 positions match TRBD1. CDR1 is SGHAT, CDR2 FQDESV, per germline (reference sequence). CDR3 size: 14 residues. V was pared by 5 bases and J by 5 bases, with 6 bases of the junction left unmatched. CDR3 coding DNA: TGTGCCAGCAGCAAGGGACAGGGGTTCCACGAGCAGTACTTC. Translating it yields CASSKGQGFHEQYF.

The chain links TRBV5-1 to TRBJ1-5; a possible D gene is TRBD1 (6 bases). This CDR3 contains 14 residues. Trimming shortened V by 0 bases and J by 10 bases, and 14 bases separated the two germline ends. Germline CDR1 and CDR2: SGHRS and YFSETQ. The chain's CDR3 is CASSLEGHLNPQHF. CDR3 coding DNA: TGCGCCAGCAGCTTGGAGGGACACCTTAACCCCCAGCATTTT.

The V and J genes are TRBV4-1 and TRBJ1-2; D gene ambiguous. The germline gives CDR1 MGHRA, CDR2 YSYEKL. There are 16 residues in the CDR3. Trimming pared 3 bases from V and 0 bases from J, leaving 14 bases between. CDR3 amino acids: CASSHHGRQANYGYTF. The CDR3 bases are TGCGCCAGCAGCCACCATGGTAGGCAGGCTAACTATGGCTACACCTTC.

This clone was seen once. The V and J genes are TRBV5-6 and TRBJ2-1; no firm D call. The germline V gene has CDR1 SGHDT and CDR2 YYEEEE. V lost 1 base to trimming and J lost 6 bases, with 14 bases between them. CDR3 length: 15 amino acids. The DNA for the CDR3 is TGTGCCAGCAGCTTGATCGCAACGGTAGCCAATGAGCAGTTCTTC. It specifies CASSLIATVANEQFF. The full variable domain, its missing parts supplied by reference TRBV5-6 and TRBJ2-1, is DAGVTQSPTHLIKTRGQQVTLRCSPKSGHDTVSWYQQALGQGPQFIFQYYEEEERQRGNFPDRFSGHQFPNYSSELNVNALLLGDSALYLCASSLIATVANEQFFGPGTRLTVL.

This clone has a handful of counts. The chain has TRBV9 and TRBJ1-1; D unclear. Trimming stripped 0 bases from V and 7 bases from J, with 7 bases between. Germline V gene data show CDR1 as SGDLS and CDR2 as YYNGEE. The CDR3 runs to 12 residues. The CDR3, as DNA: TGTGCCAGCAGCGTAGACGGAGGTGAAGCTTTCTTT. This sequence encodes CASSVDGGEAFF. The full variable domain, with the rest looked up from reference TRBV9 and TRBJ1-1, is DSGVTQTPKHLITATGQRVTLRCSPRSGDLSVYWYQQSLDQGLQFLIQYYNGEERAKGNILERFSAQQFPDLHSELNLSSLELGDSALYFCASSVDGGEAFFGQGTRLTVV.

This chain links TRBV5-6 with TRBJ1-4, with D possibly being TRBD1 (5 bases). Germline lookup yields CDR1 SGHDT and CDR2 YYEEEE. The CDR3 is 14 amino acids. Trimming removed 4 bases from V and 3 bases from J, with 10 bases in between. CDR3 nucleotides: TGTGCCAGCAGCAGGGACTTGGCTAATGAAAAACTGTTTTTT. Translating gives CASSRDLANEKLFF.

This chain connects TRBV4-1 to TRBJ2-1; 14 bases match TRBD2. V was clipped by 4 bases and J by 2 bases; unmatched bases: 1. The CDR3 length is 16 residues. Germline V lookup: CDR1 MGHRA, CDR2 YSYEKL. The CDR3 region has the DNA TGCGCCAGCAGCCTGGGACTAGCGGGAGCCTACAATGAGCAGTTCTTC. Translated, it gives CASSLGLAGAYNEQFF.

J is TRBJ1-1 and V is TRBV5-1, with D maybe TRBD1 (5 bases). Germline CDR1 reads SGHRS; CDR2 reads YFSETQ. There are 13 residues in the CDR3. Trimming shortened V by 4 bases and J by 1 base, and 8 bases separated the two germline ends. The CDR3 DNA sequence: TGCGCCAGCAGCCCGGGACCGAACACTGAAGCTTTCTTT. Translation: CASSPGPNTEAFF.

The chain is built from TRBV12-5 and TRBJ2-1; D remains unclear. The CDR3 runs 14 residues. Germline V gene data show CDR1 as LGHNT and CDR2 as FRNRAP. The V end was cut by 1 base, the J end by 0 bases, with 4 bases between. CDR3 sequence reads: CASGLGGSYNEQFF. The CDR3 DNA reads as TGTGCTAGTGGTTTGGGGGGCTCCTACAATGAGCAGTTCTTC. Together with reference TRBV12-5 and TRBJ2-1, the CDR3 gives the full variable domain: DARVTQTPRHKVTEMGQEVTMRCQPILGHNTVFWYRQTMMQGLELLAYFRNRAPLDDSGMPKDRFSAEMPDATLATLKIQPSEPRDSAVYFCASGLGGSYNEQFFGPGTRLTVL.

The V gene is TRBV19, the J gene TRBJ2-7; tentatively, D is TRBD2 (6 bases). Trimming removed 9 bases from V and 2 bases from J, with 11 bases in between. Germline V lookup: CDR1 LNHDA, CDR2 SQIVND (reference sequence). The CDR3 runs to 12 residues. The CDR3 loop reads CASGTDTYEQYF. The CDR3 region has the DNA TGTGCCAGCGGGACTGACACCTACGAGCAGTACTTC.

The chain recombines TRBV7-8 with TRBJ1-2; D gene uncertain. The CDR3 has 14 amino acids. Trimming took 7 bases from V and 7 from J, leaving 19 bases between them. Germline loops: CDR1 SGHVS, CDR2 FQNEAQ. CDR3: CASNERAGFSGYTF. CDR3 bases: TGTGCCAGCAACGAACGCGCGGGTTTCTCTGGCTACACCTTC. Supplemented by reference TRBV7-8 and TRBJ1-2, the full variable domain reads GAGVSQSPRYKVAKRGQDVALRCDPISGHVSLFWYQQALGQGPEFLTYFQNEAQLDKSGLPSDRFFAERPEGSVSTLKIQRTQQEDSAVYLCASNERAGFSGYTFGSGTRLTVV.

The V call is TRBV7-3, the J call TRBJ1-2; TRBD1 is a possible D gene (5 bases). V was pared by 1 base and J by 6 bases, with 12 bases between. In germline, CDR1 is SGHTA, CDR2 FQGTGA. The CDR3 contains 14 residues. CDR3 nucleotides: TGTGCCAGCAGCTTAAACCAGGGAAGGGATGGCTACACCTTC. It is translated as CASSLNQGRDGYTF.

This clone was counted once. J is TRBJ1-1 and V is TRBV5-1, with D tentatively TRBD1 (5 bases). Germline V gives CDR1 SGHRS, CDR2 YFSETQ. Trimming pared 4 bases from V and 4 bases from J, leaving 14 bases between. CDR3 length: 14 residues. CDR3 sequence (DNA): TGCGCCAGCAGCCGCGAAACAGGACTCACTGAAGCTTTCTTT. This codes for CASSRETGLTEAFF.

V is TRBV6-5 and J is TRBJ1-2; no firm D call. This CDR3 has 11 residues. V was pared by 7 bases and J by 8 bases, with 11 bases between. In germline, CDR1 is MNHEY, CDR2 SVGAGI. The CDR3 reads CASNGPHGYTF. CDR3 bases: TGTGCCAGCAACGGCCCTCACGGCTACACCTTC.

This sequence joins TRBV30 and TRBJ2-3; 7 bases align to TRBD2. V trimming: 0 bases; J trimming: 2 bases; junction bases outside the gene matches: 5. CDR1 is GTSNPN and CDR2 is SVGIG in the germline V gene (reference sequence). The CDR3 covers 15 residues. The CDR3, as DNA: TGTGCCTGGAGTGTGGTAGCGGGCTTCACAGATACGCAGTATTTT. It codes for CAWSVVAGFTDTQYF.

The V gene is TRBV10-3, the J gene TRBJ2-7; 9 bases fit TRBD2. V shed 0 bases and J 0 bases; nucleotides not matched to a gene: 6. The CDR3 is 17 residues long. The germline gives CDR1 ENHRY, CDR2 SYGVKD. CDR3 sequence (DNA): TGTGCCATCAGTGAGTCCCTAGCGGGGCCGAACTCCTACGAGCAGTACTTC. Its protein is CAISESLAGPNSYEQYF.

The V call is TRBV19, the J call TRBJ1-1; D perhaps matches TRBD1 (5 bases). Germline CDR1 LNHDA, CDR2 SQIVND (reference sequence). V was shortened by 0 bases and J by 4 bases, with 9 bases between the two germline ends. This CDR3 has 14 residues. CDR3 nucleotides: TGTGCCAGTAGTATAGACAGGGAGGGCACTGAAGCTTTCTTT. Residues: CASSIDREGTEAFF.

The rearrangement uses TRBV20-1 and TRBJ2-7; D not certain. Trimming shortened V by 8 bases and J by 0 bases, and 8 bases separated the two germline ends. CDR1 is DFQATT, CDR2 SNEGSKA, per germline (reference sequence). The CDR3 has 11 amino acids. In DNA form, the CDR3 reads TGCAGTTTTGCCGGCTCCTACGAGCAGTACTTC. As protein: CSFAGSYEQYF.

The rearrangement uses TRBV30 and TRBJ2-7; D is possibly TRBD1 or TRBD2 (5 bases each). This CDR3 region has 12 residues. CDR1 is GTSNPN, CDR2 SVGIG, per germline (reference sequence). V was cut by 1 base and J by 6 bases, with 10 bases left in between. In nucleotides, the CDR3 is TGTGCCTGGAGTGGGGACGGAGGCGAGCAGTACTTC. Amino acid sequence: CAWSGDGGEQYF.

The chain uses TRBV28 and TRBJ1-5, with TRBD1 matching 12 bases. V was clipped by 2 bases and J by 6 bases; unmatched bases: 5. This CDR3 is 16 amino acids long. Germline V gene data show CDR1 as MDHEN and CDR2 as SYDVKM. This CDR3 is CASSLAGTGGGQPQHF. The CDR3 DNA is TGTGCCAGCAGTTTAGCCGGGACAGGGGGCGGTCAGCCCCAGCATTTT.

The rearrangement links TRBV4-2 to TRBJ2-5; either TRBD1 or TRBD2 may supply D (5 bases each). This CDR3 contains 14 residues. Germline V gene data show CDR1 as LGHNA and CDR2 as YNFKEQ. Trimming stripped 2 bases from V and 2 bases from J, with 9 bases between. The DNA of the CDR3 is TGTGCCAGCAGCCAATCAGGGAGACAAGAGACCCAGTACTTC. Encoded protein: CASSQSGRQETQYF.

The chain links TRBV5-1 to TRBJ2-2, with D hard to call. Per germline, CDR1 SGHRS and CDR2 YFSETQ. The germline V and J ends were trimmed by 6 bases and 1 base, with 7 bases remaining between them. CDR3 length: 13 amino acids. CDR3 residues: CASTQRNTGELFF. In DNA form, the CDR3 reads TGCGCCAGCACTCAACGGAACACCGGGGAGCTGTTTTTT. The full variable domain, rest sourced from reference TRBV5-1 and TRBJ2-2, is KAGVTQTPRYLIKTRGQQVTLSCSPISGHRSVSWYQQTPGQGLQFLFEYFSETQRNKGNFPGRFSGRQFSNSRSEMNVSTLELGDSALYLCASTQRNTGELFFGEGSRLTVL.

This chain joins TRBV10-1 and TRBJ2-7; TRBD2 might be the D (6 bases). The germline V and J ends were trimmed by 2 bases and 6 bases, with 17 bases remaining between them. CDR1 and CDR2 from the germline V gene are WNHNN and SYGVQD (reference sequence). This CDR3 comprises 15 residues. In nucleotides, the CDR3 is TGCGCCAGCAGTGAGCTTGGGGGAGGCCCGGGCGAGCAGTACTTC. Translating gives CASSELGGGPGEQYF.

Details on this clone: Its ends do not fully match the called genes, so a read error is possible. The V call is TRBV12-5, the J call TRBJ1-2; D is undetermined. CDR1 and CDR2 from the germline V gene are LGHNT and FRNRAP. The CDR3 extends over 10 amino acids. CDR3 DNA sequence: TGTGCTAGTGCTCTAGACACCATGATCTTC. As protein: CASALDTMIF.